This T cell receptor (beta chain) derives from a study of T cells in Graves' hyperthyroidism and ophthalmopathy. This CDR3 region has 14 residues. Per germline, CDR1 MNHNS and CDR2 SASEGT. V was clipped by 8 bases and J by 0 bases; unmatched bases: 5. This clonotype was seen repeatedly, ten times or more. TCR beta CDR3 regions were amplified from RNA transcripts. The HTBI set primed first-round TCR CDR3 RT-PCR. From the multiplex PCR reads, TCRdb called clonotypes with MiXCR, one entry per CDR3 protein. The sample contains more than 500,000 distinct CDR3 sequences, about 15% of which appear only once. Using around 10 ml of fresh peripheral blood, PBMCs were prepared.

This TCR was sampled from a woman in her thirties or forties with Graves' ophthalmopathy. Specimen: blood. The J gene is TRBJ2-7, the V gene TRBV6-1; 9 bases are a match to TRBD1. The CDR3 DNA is TGTGCCAGCCTGCGACAGGGGGACTCCTACGAGCAGTACTTC. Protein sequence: CASLRQGDSYEQYF.